This T cell receptor beta chain was identified in a study of T cell changes during pregnancy in multiple sclerosis. CDR1 and CDR2 (germline): MNHEY, SMNVEV (reference sequence). The CDR3 covers 14 residues. The V gene end was trimmed by 5 bases and the J gene end by 11 bases; junction bases not matched to a gene: 9. TCRdb's table, derived via immunoSEQ multiplex PCR, lists solely in-frame clones and lacks some. The sample has about 83,000 clones; about 90% are singletons. The input for sequencing was PBMCs, taken in the first trimester of pregnancy. The chain has TRBV27 and TRBJ1-2, with 12 bases fitting TRBD1. The TCR originated in a female donor in good health, serving as a control in a pregnancy study. Some clones in this sample may be carry-over from other donors' samples. The CDR3 loop is CASSPTGTGGLYTF. The CDR3 DNA reads as TGTGCCAGCAGTCCCACCGGGACAGGGGGCTTATACACCTTC.